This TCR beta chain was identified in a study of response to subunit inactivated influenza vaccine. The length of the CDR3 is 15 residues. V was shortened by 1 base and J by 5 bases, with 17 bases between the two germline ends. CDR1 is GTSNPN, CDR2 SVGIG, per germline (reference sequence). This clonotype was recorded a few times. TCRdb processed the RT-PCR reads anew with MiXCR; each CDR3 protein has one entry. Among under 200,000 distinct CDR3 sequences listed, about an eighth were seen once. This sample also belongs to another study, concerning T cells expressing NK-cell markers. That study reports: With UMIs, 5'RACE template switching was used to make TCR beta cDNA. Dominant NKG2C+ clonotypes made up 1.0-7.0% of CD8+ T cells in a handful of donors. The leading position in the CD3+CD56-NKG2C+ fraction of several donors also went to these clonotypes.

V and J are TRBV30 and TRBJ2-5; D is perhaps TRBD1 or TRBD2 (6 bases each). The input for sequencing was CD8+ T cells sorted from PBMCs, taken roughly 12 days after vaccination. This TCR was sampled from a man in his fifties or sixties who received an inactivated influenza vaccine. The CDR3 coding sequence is TGTGCCTGGAGTGCCTCGAGGGGGGATATGGAGACCCAGTACTTC. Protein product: CAWSASRGDMETQYF.